This T cell receptor (beta chain) is drawn from a study of blood T cell repertoires in COVID-19. In the original processing: Nucleated cell counts were estimated from reference gene primer amplification. Repertoires were generated with immunoSEQ multiplex PCR, while TCRdb's copy carries only in-frame clones and drops some. V and J calls and clone size are as listed in that table; D and trimming were resolved from the DNA. The sample has around 420,000 clones, over 75% seen once; the top ten hold approximately 2%. The CDR3 sequence is 15 residues long. V was cut by 0 bases and J by 4 bases, with 10 bases left in between. The germline V gene has CDR1 MGHRA and CDR2 YSYEKL. Clinical histories supplied by participants themselves formed the basis of cohort assignment.

This receptor was identified in a woman in her 40s with acute COVID-19. V and J are TRBV4-1 and TRBJ2-1; D gene uncertain. What was sequenced was PBMCs or T cells enriched from blood (not recorded which). This CDR3 is CASSQDGNRYNEQFF. The CDR3 region has the DNA TGCGCCAGCAGCCAAGATGGCAACAGATACAATGAGCAGTTCTTC.